The clone carrying this TCR beta chain was seen more than once but under ten times. Its antigen is as yet unknown. Method: immunoSEQ multiplex PCR; TCRdb's copy keeps in-frame clones and lacks some. The sample contains some 25,000 clones, approximately 79% of which appear only once. Unmatched junction bases numbered 10, after V lost 4 bases and J lost 6 bases. CDR3 length: 16 residues. Germline V lookup: CDR1 SGHNT, CDR2 YYREEE (reference sequence). Under the ViraFEST assay, PBMC were stimulated with viral peptide pools so that antigen-specific CD4+ T cells expanded. Sequencing was performed afterwards. Having been cultured for roughly 10 days, the cells underwent CD4+ T cell isolation. The person was diagnosed with PCR-confirmed SARS-CoV-2 infection between March and December 2020. Days 3 and 7 saw half the medium replaced with IL-2 medium. This specimen comes from a study of vaccination effects on CD4 cells after COVID-19. Study results and caveats: Substantial clonal contraction characterized both infection- and vaccine-induced clones late after vaccination. Mainly new vaccine-induced clones made up the post-vaccine spike-reactive clones in convalescents. The study had few convalescent patients and no early post-infection timepoints.

V gene TRBV5-4 combines with J gene TRBJ2-2; TRBD1 aligns across 9 bases. The TCR comes from a human donor who had a prior SARS-CoV-2 infection. Source: CD4+ T cells from PBMCs cultured with SARS-CoV-2 spike peptides, taken before COVID-19 vaccination. CDR3 in amino acids: CASSPTHRGQAGELFF. In nucleotides, the CDR3 is TGTGCCAGCAGCCCAACCCACAGGGGGCAGGCCGGGGAGCTGTTTTTT.